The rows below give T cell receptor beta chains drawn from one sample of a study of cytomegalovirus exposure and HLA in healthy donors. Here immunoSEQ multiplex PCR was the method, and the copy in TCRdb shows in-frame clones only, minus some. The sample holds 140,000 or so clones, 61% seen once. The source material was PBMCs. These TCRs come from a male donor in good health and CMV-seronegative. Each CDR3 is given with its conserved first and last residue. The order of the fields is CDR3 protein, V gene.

CASSITGTDTQYF TRBV19
CASSSLAGGSYEQYF TRBV7-6
CASSYRPSGRTDTQYF TRBV6-6
CASSQDNSPVGLYGYTF TRBV14
CASTPSSGNTIYF TRBV19
CASSLEGWTPPYNEQFF TRBV11-2
CASSSRPGGPYEQYF TRBV16
CATSRHRDSGTEAFF TRBV15
CASSLDSSYNEQFF TRBV5-4
CASKDSSYEQYF TRBV9
CASSSLYNEQFF TRBV11-2
CASSFGGRFSYEQYF TRBV28
CASSYDGGPGQPQHF TRBV6-5
CASSVGASGGAEETQYF TRBV9
CSVLQGLFHSGTDTQYF TRBV29-1
CASSIAAGGPYEQYF TRBV19
CASSPQTAGTGEEYF TRBV18
CASSKTTGAVCEAFF TRBV5-1
CASSQQGNTEAFF TRBV2
CASSQESGGGGNEQFF TRBV4-2
CASSRDSSGGQETQYF TRBV19
CASSPGTSDTQYF TRBV7-3
CASSLRGGGYTF TRBV6-5
CASSLYGDNTEAFF TRBV7-8
CASSQGAEGNQPQHF TRBV9
CASSGTGLIGELFF TRBV9
CASSVGWGIGNNSPLHF TRBV9
CASSWPRDNGELFF TRBV9